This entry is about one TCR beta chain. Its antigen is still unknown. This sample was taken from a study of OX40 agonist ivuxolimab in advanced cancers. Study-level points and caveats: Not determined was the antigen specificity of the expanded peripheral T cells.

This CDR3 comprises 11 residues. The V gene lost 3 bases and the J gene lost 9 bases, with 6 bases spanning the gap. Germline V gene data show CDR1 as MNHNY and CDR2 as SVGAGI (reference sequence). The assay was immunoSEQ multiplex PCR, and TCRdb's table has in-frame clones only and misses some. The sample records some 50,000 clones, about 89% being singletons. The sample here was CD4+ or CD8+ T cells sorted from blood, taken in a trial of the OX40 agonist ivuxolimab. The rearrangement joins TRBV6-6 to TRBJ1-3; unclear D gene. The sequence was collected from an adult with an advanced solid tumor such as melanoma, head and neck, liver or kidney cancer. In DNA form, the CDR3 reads TGTGCCAGCAGTTATTTACTCACCATATATTTT. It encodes CASSYLLTIYF.